Listed below are T cell receptor beta chains from one sample, sequenced in a study of early T cells in non-severe SARS-CoV-2 infection. TCRdb reprocessed the 5' RACE reads via MiXCR and lists one record per CDR3 protein. Of tens of thousands of distinct CDR3 sequences in the sample, under 15% were seen once. Sequencing input: whole blood. These receptors came from an adult who was a healthcare worker with PCR-confirmed SARS-CoV-2 infection or an uninfected control (not recorded which). Both conserved end residues are part of each CDR3. A D gene is named only where the DNA matches it firmly. Clone size is shown for a subset of rows, as once, few, many or a class of expanded clone.

>TRBV2|TRBD2|few|TRBJ2-3
CANPSGASGLSTDTQYF
>TRBV5-1|NA|many|TRBJ1-2
CASSSAQSRDGYTF
>TRBV3-1|NA|many|TRBJ2-1
CASSPSGTVNYEQFF
>TRBV20-1|NA|few|TRBJ2-2
CSARATGNTGELFF
>TRBV7-9|NA|many|TRBJ2-1
CASSLAPAHTYNEQFF
>TRBV19|NA|NA|TRBJ2-7
CALVEQYF
>TRBV5-4|NA|few|TRBJ1-5
CASSFFGQPQHF
>TRBV7-8|TRBD2|few|TRBJ2-1
CASSSRTSGRYDEQFF
>TRBV19|TRBD2|few|TRBJ2-4
CASNRAGGGNIQYF
>TRBV7-3|NA|few|TRBJ2-5
CASSARETQYF
>TRBV12-3/TRBV12-4|TRBD1|many|TRBJ2-5
CASSFSRGETQYF
>TRBV2|NA|NA|TRBJ2-1
CASSEGGRFRYNEQFF
>TRBV29-1|NA|NA|TRBJ2-3
CSVESSHTDTQYF
>TRBV10-3|NA|NA|TRBJ2-7
CAISESSGEQYF
>TRBV5-1|NA|medium-sized|TRBJ2-2
CASSWGAYGELFF
>TRBV3-1|NA|few|TRBJ2-7
CASSPTTGDYYEQYF
>TRBV7-9|NA|NA|TRBJ2-3
CASSLDGRTVTDTQYF
>TRBV29-1|TRBD2|NA|TRBJ2-7
CSVSGSAYEQYF
>TRBV12-3/TRBV12-4|TRBD2|few|TRBJ2-1
CASSPSASGRIEFF
>TRBV29-1|NA|few|TRBJ2-7
CSVAGDGPYEQYF
>TRBV10-3|NA|NA|TRBJ2-3
CAIRSNTDTQYF
>TRBV20-1|TRBD2|few|TRBJ2-3
CSAVAGFTDTQYF
>TRBV20-1|NA|many|TRBJ2-1
CSATAVSYNEQFF
>TRBV19|NA|few|TRBJ2-7
CASSPAEAGFYEQYF
>TRBV7-3|NA|few|TRBJ2-7
CASSLCVYEQYF
>TRBV29-1|TRBD2|NA|TRBJ2-5
CSVGRERLRAQYF
>TRBV20-1|NA|NA|TRBJ2-1
CSAGTRNEQFF
>TRBV30|NA|NA|TRBJ2-5
CAWSRFTQETQYF
>TRBV30|TRBD1|NA|TRBJ2-7
CAWSDVGQGYEQYF
>TRBV5-1|TRBD2|NA|TRBJ2-3
CASSWIAGGGDTQYF
>TRBV10-1|TRBD2|NA|TRBJ2-1
CASSRGASGGMAYNEQFF
>TRBV18|NA|few|TRBJ2-7
CASSPRHLSSYEQYF
>TRBV10-3|NA|NA|TRBJ2-7
CAISGHRYEQYF
>TRBV5-4|TRBD2|few|TRBJ2-7
CASSLGLAGAREQYF
>TRBV7-2|TRBD1|NA|TRBJ2-7
CASSPGTGHYEQYF